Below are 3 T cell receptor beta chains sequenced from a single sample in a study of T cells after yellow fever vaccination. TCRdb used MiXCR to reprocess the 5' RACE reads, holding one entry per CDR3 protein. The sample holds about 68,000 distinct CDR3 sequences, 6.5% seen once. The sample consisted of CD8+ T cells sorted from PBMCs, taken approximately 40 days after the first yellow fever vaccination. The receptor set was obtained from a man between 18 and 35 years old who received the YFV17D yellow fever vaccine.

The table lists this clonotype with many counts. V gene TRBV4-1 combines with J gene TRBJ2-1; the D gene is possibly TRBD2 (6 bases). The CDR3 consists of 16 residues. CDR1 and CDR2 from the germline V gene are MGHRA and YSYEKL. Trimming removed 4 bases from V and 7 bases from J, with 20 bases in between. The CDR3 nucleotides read TGCGCCAGCAGCCTACTTCGGGACTCACCAAAGAATGAGCAGTTCTTC. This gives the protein CASSLLRDSPKNEQFF.

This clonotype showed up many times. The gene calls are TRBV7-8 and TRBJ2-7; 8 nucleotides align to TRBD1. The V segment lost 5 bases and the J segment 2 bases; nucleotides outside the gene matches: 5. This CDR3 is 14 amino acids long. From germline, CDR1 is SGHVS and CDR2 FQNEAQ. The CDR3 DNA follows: TGTGCCAGCAGCGTATCCAGGGGGCCCTACGAGCAGTACGTC. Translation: CASSVSRGPYEQYV.

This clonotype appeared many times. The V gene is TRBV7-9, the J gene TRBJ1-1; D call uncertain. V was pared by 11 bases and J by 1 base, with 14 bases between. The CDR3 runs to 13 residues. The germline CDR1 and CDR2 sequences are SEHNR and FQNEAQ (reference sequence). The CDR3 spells CAGQDDSNTEAFF. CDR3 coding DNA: TGTGCCGGCCAAGACGACTCGAACACTGAAGCTTTCTTT.